These 8 T cell receptor beta chains came from one sample sequenced in a study of PD-L1 blockade in urothelial cancer. The repertoire was sequenced with immunoSEQ multiplex PCR; TCRdb's copy has only in-frame clones and lacks some. The sample lists some 52,000 clones; over 75% were seen once. Specimen: PBMCs, collected around atezolizumab (anti-PD-L1) treatment. The receptor set was obtained from a middle-aged man with urothelial cancer.

This clone was seen only a few times. The chain is built from TRBV2 and TRBJ1-1; the D gene is possibly TRBD1 (5 bases). The CDR3 totals 11 residues. Trimming took off 8 bases at V and 6 bases at J, with 10 bases between the two ends. The germline gives CDR1 SNHLY, CDR2 FYNNEI. As DNA, the CDR3 is TGTGCCAGCTCAGGGTTGGCTGAAGCTTTCTTT. This encodes CASSGLAEAFF.

The CDR3 DNA sequence: TGTGCCAGCAGCGTAGGGCTAGCGGGAGGGGGGGCTAACAATGAGCAGTTCTTC. This codes for CASSVGLAGGGANNEQFF. The V call is TRBV9, the J call TRBJ2-1; 12 bases are a match to TRBD2. V lost 0 bases, J lost 5 bases, and 9 bases stayed unmatched. CDR3 size: 18 residues. Germline V gene data show CDR1 as SGDLS and CDR2 as YYNGEE.

This sequence joins TRBV7-6 and TRBJ2-7, with TRBD2 identical over 10 bases. This CDR3 comprises 12 residues. Unmatched junction bases numbered 3, after V lost 7 bases and J lost 6 bases. CDR1 SGHVS and CDR2 FNYEAQ come from the germline V gene. The CDR3 here is CASTASGGEQYF. In nucleotides, the CDR3 is TGTGCCAGCACCGCTAGCGGGGGCGAGCAGTACTTC.

This chain connects TRBV9 to TRBJ2-1, with TRBD2 as a possible D gene (7 bases). Trimming stripped 0 bases from V and 10 bases from J, with 14 bases between. In germline, CDR1 is SGDLS, CDR2 YYNGEE. The CDR3 runs 14 residues. The CDR3 is CASSVVQGGDEQFF. The CDR3 DNA is TGTGCCAGCAGCGTAGTACAGGGAGGGGACGAGCAGTTCTTC.

The chain recombines TRBV6-5 with TRBJ2-7, with D unclear. CDR3 length equals 13 residues. Between the trimmed V and J ends, which lost 6 bases and 5 bases, there was a span of 14 bases. The germline V gene encodes CDR1 MNHEY and CDR2 SVGAGI. CDR3: CASRTGSRNEQYF. DNA of the CDR3: TGTGCCAGCAGGACCGGCTCTAGAAACGAGCAGTACTTC.

The chain carries TRBV10-3 and TRBJ2-5; 9 bases align to TRBD2. V lost 5 bases to trimming and J lost 1 base; unmatched junction nucleotides: 8. The CDR3 has 16 residues. The germline CDR1 and CDR2 sequences are ENHRY and SYGVKD. The CDR3 DNA sequence: TGTGCCATCAGTCCCTCTAGCGGGACCTTCCAAGAGACCCAGTACTTC. Translating gives CAISPSSGTFQETQYF.

The chain is built from TRBV18 and TRBJ2-7; D perhaps matches TRBD1 (5 bases). Per germline, CDR1 KGHSH and CDR2 LQKENI. CDR3 size: 14 residues. Trimming took off 5 bases at V and 6 bases at J, with 17 bases between the two ends. The CDR3 region is CASSTQGGAVEQYF. DNA of the CDR3: TGTGCCAGCTCAACCCAGGGTGGGGCGGTCGAGCAGTACTTC. Filled out from reference TRBV18 and TRBJ2-7, the complete variable domain reads NAGVMQNPRHLVRRRGQEARLRCSPMKGHSHVYWYRQLPEEGLKFMVYLQKENIIDESGMPKERFSAEFPKEGPSILRIQQVVRGDSAAYFCASSTQGGAVEQYFGPGTRLTVT.

The sample holds a few counts of this clone. As DNA, the CDR3 is TGTGCCAGCAGCTTAGAATGGGCAGGCTCCTACGAGCAGTACTTC. Residues: CASSLEWAGSYEQYF. J is TRBJ2-7 and V is TRBV7-2; D unresolved. Germline CDR1 SGHTA, CDR2 FQGNSA. This CDR3 has 15 residues. Trimming pared 1 base from V and 0 bases from J, leaving 10 bases between.